Shown below are 2 T cell receptor beta chains from a single sample sequenced in a study of blood T cell repertoires in COVID-19 (TCRdb year 2020). The library was obtained by the immunoSEQ multiplex PCR assay. In TCRdb, the immuneACCESS table is reduced to in-frame sequences with V and J assigned. These tables do not hold every clone; where another copy was compared, an unresolved V gene accounts for under half, and the others remain unexplained. The sample table lists about 500,000 clones, approximately 92% of them with a count of one. Of the sample, about 1% falls within the top ten clones. The specimen sequenced was peripheral blood. The receptors stem from a young man with COVID-19, enrolled during active disease.

CDR3 bases: TGTGCCACCAGCGAACAGGCTGTCAGCGGGAGGACCCTCTACAATGAGCAGTTCTTC. Residues: CATSEQAVSGRTLYNEQFF. This sequence joins TRBV15 and TRBJ2-1, with 9 bases that match TRBD2. V lost 5 bases to trimming and J lost 3 bases; unmatched junction nucleotides: 17. The CDR3 has 19 residues. Germline V gene sequence: CDR1 LNHNV, CDR2 YYDKDF (reference sequence).

The chain has TRBV3-1 (or the pseudogene TRBV3-2) and TRBJ2-2, with TRBD1 matching 10 bases. The CDR3 sequence is 15 residues long. CDR1 LGHDT and CDR2 YNNKEL come from the germline V gene (reference sequence). Trimming took 3 bases from V and 5 from J; bases not matched to a gene: 3. Here the CDR3 DNA reads TGTGCCAGCAGCCAGGCGGGACAGGGGACCGGGGAGCTGTTTTTT. Translating it yields CASSQAGQGTGELFF.